These 11 T cell receptor beta chains originate from one sample sequenced in a study of shared clonotypes between healthy human individuals. Profiling relied on immunoSEQ multiplex PCR, and the TCRdb table lists in-frame clones only, not all of them. The sample shows roughly 2.6 million clones, around nine tenths of them seen only once. Sequencing input: naive CD4+ T cells sorted from blood. Subset denoted: CD45RA+ positively selected. The receptors derive from a man aged 18 to 30 in good health.

This clone was counted a single time. The chain joins TRBV7-9 to TRBJ2-7; TRBD2 agrees at 12 bases. This CDR3 contains 15 residues. The J segment lost 1 base and the V segment lost 5 bases, leaving 3 bases of the junction unmatched. Germline CDR1 reads SEHNR; CDR2 reads FQNEAQ (reference sequence). CDR3 protein: CASSRLAGASYEQYF. The CDR3 DNA sequence: TGTGCCAGCAGCCGACTAGCGGGGGCTTCCTACGAGCAGTACTTC.

V gene TRBV2 combines with J gene TRBJ2-2, with D unclear. The CDR3 is 14 residues long. Germline V gives CDR1 SNHLY, CDR2 FYNNEI. V was shortened by 4 bases and J by 6 bases, with 12 bases between the two germline ends. The CDR3 DNA reads TGTGCCAGCAGTGCACACACCTGGGCCGGGGAGCTGTTTTTT. Translation: CASSAHTWAGELFF.

The V and J genes are TRBV15 and TRBJ2-3; possible D gene TRBD2, 5 bases. The length of the CDR3 is 15 residues. Germline CDR1 LNHNV, CDR2 YYDKDF (reference sequence). V lost 0 bases to trimming and J lost 5 bases, with 12 bases between them. The CDR3 reads CATSRDGGRGDTQYF. CDR3 nucleotide sequence: TGTGCCACCAGCAGAGACGGAGGCCGGGGAGATACGCAGTATTTT.

The chain has TRBV4-1 and TRBJ2-7; 7 positions match TRBD1. Germline CDR1 reads MGHRA; CDR2 reads YSYEKL. V shed 1 base, J shed 3 bases, and the junction held 9 bases outside the gene matches. The CDR3 length is 16 residues. The CDR3 DNA sequence: TGCGCCAGCAGCCAAGCCCCCGGGACAGACCTCTACGAGCAGTACTTC. Protein: CASSQAPGTDLYEQYF.

The rearrangement links TRBV10-3 to TRBJ2-3, with 8 positions matching TRBD2. V trimming: 6 bases; J trimming: 2 bases; junction bases outside the gene matches: 7. The CDR3 runs 15 residues. Germline V lookup: CDR1 ENHRY, CDR2 SYGVKD. The CDR3 coding sequence is TGTGCCATCAGCCGGGAGGGTCCCAACACAGATACGCAGTATTTT. Residues: CAISREGPNTDTQYF.

The J gene is TRBJ1-2, the V gene TRBV5-3; D unclear. TRBV5-3 is reported as an ORF; its role is uncertain. V lost 0 bases, J lost 4 bases, and 16 bases lay in between. The CDR3 contains 16 residues. This chain's CDR3 is CARSLAGNWSIYGYTF. In DNA form, the CDR3 reads TGTGCCAGAAGCTTGGCCGGGAATTGGTCTATCTATGGCTACACCTTC.

This chain joins TRBV6-1 and TRBJ2-5; D unclear. Trimming shortened V by 0 bases and J by 6 bases, and 14 bases separated the two germline ends. The CDR3 runs 15 residues. The germline V gene has CDR1 MNHNS and CDR2 SASEGT. In nucleotides, the CDR3 is TGTGCCAGCAGTGAAGCTTCACATACCCTGCAGACCCAGTACTTC. It encodes CASSEASHTLQTQYF.

The chain is built from TRBV7-2 and TRBJ2-3; 9 positions agree with TRBD2. This CDR3 spans 14 amino acids. CDR1 is SGHTA, CDR2 FQGNSA, per germline. The ends lost 1 base at V and 10 bases at J; junction bases unmatched: 6. The CDR3 DNA reads TGTGCCAGCAGCTTAGGCGGGAGGGTCTCTTCGCAGTATTTT. As protein: CASSLGGRVSSQYF.

The CDR3: CACRAGRGEQYF. The CDR3 DNA is TGTGCCTGCCGAGCGGGCAGGGGCGAGCAGTACTTC. The chain uses TRBV30 and TRBJ2-7, with D perhaps assigned TRBD1 or TRBD2 (6 bases each). The length of the CDR3 is 12 residues. The V end was cut by 6 bases, the J end by 6 bases, with 15 bases between. In germline, CDR1 is GTSNPN, CDR2 SVGIG (reference sequence).

This clone was observed a handful of times. The chain couples TRBV14 to TRBJ2-3, with TRBD2 as a possible D gene (5 bases). Trimming cost V 0 bases and J 6 bases, with 16 bases left between them. Germline V gene lookup returns CDR1 SGHDN and CDR2 FVKESK. The CDR3 consists of 16 residues. CDR3 sequence: CASSQDPRLPWDTQYF. The CDR3 bases are TGTGCCAGCAGCCAAGATCCCCGACTACCATGGGATACGCAGTATTTT.

Note on this clone: This same CDR3 is encoded by further DNA sequences in the sample. This sequence joins TRBV18 and TRBJ2-7, with D hard to call. The CDR3 contains 12 residues. The V gene lost 3 bases and the J gene lost 0 bases, with 3 bases spanning the gap. The germline gives CDR1 KGHSH, CDR2 LQKENI. The CDR3 sequence: CASSPSSYEQYF. As DNA, the CDR3 is TGTGCCAGCTCACCTAGCTCCTACGAGCAGTACTTC.